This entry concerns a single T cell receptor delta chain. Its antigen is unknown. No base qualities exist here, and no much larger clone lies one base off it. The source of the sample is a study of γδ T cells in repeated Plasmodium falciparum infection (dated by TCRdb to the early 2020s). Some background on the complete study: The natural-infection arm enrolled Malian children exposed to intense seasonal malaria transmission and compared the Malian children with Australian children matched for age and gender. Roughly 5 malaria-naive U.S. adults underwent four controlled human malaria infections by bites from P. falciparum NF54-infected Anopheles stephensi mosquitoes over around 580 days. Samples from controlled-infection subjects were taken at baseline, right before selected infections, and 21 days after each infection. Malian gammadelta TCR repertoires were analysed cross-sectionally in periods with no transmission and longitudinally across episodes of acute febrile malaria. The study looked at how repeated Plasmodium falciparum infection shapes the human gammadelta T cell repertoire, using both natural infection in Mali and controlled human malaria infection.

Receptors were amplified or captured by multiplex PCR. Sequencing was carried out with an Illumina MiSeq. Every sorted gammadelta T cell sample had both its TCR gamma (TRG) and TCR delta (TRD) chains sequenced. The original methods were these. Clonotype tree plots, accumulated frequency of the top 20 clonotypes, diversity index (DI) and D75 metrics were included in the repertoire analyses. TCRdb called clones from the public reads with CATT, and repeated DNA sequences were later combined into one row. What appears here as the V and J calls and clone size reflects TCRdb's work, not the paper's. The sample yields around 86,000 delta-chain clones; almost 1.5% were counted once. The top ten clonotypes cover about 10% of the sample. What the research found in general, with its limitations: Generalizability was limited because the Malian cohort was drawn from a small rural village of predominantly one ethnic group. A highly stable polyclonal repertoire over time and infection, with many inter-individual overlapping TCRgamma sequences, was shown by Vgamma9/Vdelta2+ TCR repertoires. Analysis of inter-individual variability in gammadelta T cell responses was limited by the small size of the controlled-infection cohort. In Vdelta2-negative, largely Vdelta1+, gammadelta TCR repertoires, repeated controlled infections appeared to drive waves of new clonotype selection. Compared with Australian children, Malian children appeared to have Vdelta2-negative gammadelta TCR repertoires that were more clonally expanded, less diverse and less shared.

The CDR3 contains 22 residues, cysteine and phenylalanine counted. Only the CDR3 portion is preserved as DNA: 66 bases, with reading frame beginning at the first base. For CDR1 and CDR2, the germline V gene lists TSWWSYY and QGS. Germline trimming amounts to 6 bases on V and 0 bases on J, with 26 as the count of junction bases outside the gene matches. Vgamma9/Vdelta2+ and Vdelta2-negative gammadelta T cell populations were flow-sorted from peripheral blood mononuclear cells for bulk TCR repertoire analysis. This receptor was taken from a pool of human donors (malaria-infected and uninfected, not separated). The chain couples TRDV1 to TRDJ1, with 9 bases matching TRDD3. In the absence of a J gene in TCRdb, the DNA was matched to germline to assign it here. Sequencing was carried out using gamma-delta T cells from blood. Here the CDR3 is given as CALGIGWRPPIWGIKYTDKLIF. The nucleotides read TGTGCTCTTGGAATAGGGTGGCGACCTCCCATCTGGGGGATCAAGTACACCGATAAACTCATCTTT.